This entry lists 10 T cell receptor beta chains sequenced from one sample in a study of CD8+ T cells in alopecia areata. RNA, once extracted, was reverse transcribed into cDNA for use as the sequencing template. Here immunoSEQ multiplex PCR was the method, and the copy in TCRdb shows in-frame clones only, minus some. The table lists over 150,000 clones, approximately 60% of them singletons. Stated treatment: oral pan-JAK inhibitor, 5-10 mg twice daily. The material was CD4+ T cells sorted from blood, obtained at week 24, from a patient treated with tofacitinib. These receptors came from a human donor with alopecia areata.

The CDR3, as DNA: TGCAGCGCCAGACAGGGGGCTAATTCACCCCTCCACTTT. This gives the protein CSARQGANSPLHF. The chain has TRBV29-1 and TRBJ1-6, with TRBD1 identical over 10 bases. The CDR3 extends over 13 amino acids. V shed 7 bases, J shed 6 bases, and the junction held 3 bases outside the gene matches. Germline lookup yields CDR1 SQVTM and CDR2 ANQGSEA.

The CDR3 bases are TGTGCCAGCACCACCCTGTTGCAGGACGGGACCCAGTACTTC. Translating it yields CASTTLLQDGTQYF. V gene TRBV2 combines with J gene TRBJ2-5; D not resolved. Germline loops: CDR1 SNHLY, CDR2 FYNNEI. The CDR3 runs 14 residues. Between the trimmed V and J ends, which lost 7 bases and 7 bases, there was a span of 19 bases.

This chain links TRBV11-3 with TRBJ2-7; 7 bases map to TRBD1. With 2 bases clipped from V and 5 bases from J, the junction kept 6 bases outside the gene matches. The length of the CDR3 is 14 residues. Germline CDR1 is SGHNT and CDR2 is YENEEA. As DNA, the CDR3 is TGTGCCAGCAGCTTACGTTCGACAGGGCACGAGCAGTACTTC. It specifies CASSLRSTGHEQYF.

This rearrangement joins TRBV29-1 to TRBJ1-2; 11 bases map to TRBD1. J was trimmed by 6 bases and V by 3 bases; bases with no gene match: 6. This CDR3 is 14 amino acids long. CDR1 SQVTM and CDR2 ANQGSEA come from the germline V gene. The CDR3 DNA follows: TGCAGCGTTGACCCGGGACAGGGGGTCGATGGCTACACCTTC. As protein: CSVDPGQGVDGYTF. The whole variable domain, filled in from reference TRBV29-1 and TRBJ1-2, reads SAVISQKPSRDICQRGTSLTIQCQVDSQVTMMFWYRQQPGQSLTLIATANQGSEATYESGFVIDKFPISRPNLTFSTLTVSNMSPEDSSIYLCSVDPGQGVDGYTFGSGTRLTVV.

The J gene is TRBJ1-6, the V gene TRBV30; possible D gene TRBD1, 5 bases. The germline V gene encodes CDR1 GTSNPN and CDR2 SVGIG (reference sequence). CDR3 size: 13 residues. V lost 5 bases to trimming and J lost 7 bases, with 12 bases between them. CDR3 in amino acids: CAWGDRENSPLHF. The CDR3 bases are TGTGCCTGGGGGGACCGCGAAAATTCACCCCTCCACTTT.

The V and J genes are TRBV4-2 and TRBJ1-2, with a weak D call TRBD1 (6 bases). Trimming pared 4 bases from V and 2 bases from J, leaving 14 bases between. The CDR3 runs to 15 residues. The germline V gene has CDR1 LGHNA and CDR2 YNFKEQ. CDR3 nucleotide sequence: TGTGCCAGCAGCCCTCACAGGGCTACAAACTATGGCTACACCTTC. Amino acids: CASSPHRATNYGYTF.

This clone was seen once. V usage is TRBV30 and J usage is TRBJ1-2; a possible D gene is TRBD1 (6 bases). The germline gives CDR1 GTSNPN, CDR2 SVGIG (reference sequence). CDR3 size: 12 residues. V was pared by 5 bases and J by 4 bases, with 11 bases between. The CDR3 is CAWPRGIYGYTF. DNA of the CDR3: TGTGCCTGGCCCAGGGGAATCTATGGCTACACCTTC.

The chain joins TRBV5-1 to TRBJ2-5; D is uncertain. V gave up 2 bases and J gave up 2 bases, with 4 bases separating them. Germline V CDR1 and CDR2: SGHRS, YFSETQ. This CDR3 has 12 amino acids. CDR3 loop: CASSLEQETQYF. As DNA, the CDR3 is TGCGCCAGCAGCTTAGAACAAGAGACCCAGTACTTC. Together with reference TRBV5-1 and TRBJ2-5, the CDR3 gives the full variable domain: KAGVTQTPRYLIKTRGQQVTLSCSPISGHRSVSWYQQTPGQGLQFLFEYFSETQRNKGNFPGRFSGRQFSNSRSEMNVSTLELGDSALYLCASSLEQETQYFGPGTRLLVL.

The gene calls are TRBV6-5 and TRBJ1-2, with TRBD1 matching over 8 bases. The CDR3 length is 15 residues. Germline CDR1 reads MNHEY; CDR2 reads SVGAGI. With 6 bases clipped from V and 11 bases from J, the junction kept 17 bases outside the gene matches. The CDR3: CASSPPGQGGTLYTF. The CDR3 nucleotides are TGTGCCAGCAGCCCTCCTGGACAGGGAGGGACCCTGTACACCTTC.

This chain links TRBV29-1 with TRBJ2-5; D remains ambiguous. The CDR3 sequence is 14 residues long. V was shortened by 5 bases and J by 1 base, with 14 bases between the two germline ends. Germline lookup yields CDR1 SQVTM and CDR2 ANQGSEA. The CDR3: CSVFRINLQETQYF. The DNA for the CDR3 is TGCAGCGTTTTTCGGATTAACCTCCAAGAGACCCAGTACTTC.